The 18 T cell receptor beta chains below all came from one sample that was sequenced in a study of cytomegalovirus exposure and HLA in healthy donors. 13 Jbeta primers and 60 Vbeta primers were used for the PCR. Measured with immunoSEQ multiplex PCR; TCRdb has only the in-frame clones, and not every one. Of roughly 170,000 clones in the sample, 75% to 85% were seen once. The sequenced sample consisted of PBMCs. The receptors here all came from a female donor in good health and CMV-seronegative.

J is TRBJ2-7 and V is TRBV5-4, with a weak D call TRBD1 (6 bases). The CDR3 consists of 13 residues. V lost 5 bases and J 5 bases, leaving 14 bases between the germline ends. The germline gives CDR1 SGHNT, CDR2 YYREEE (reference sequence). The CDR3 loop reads CASSFTGMNEQYF. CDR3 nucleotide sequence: TGTGCCAGCAGTTTTACAGGGATGAACGAGCAGTACTTC.

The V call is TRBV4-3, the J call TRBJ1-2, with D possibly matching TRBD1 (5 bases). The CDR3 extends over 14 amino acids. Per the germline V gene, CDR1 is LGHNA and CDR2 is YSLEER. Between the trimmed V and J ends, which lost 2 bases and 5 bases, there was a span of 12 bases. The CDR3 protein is CASSQLQGDYGYTF. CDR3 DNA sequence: TGCGCCAGCAGCCAATTACAAGGGGATTATGGCTACACCTTC.

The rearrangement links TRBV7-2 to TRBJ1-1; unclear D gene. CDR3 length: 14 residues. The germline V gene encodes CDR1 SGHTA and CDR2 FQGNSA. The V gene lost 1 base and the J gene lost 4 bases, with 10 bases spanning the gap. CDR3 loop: CASSLVAGTTEAFF. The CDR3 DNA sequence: TGTGCCAGCAGCTTAGTTGCGGGAACCACTGAAGCTTTCTTT. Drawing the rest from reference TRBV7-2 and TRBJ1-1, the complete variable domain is GAGVSQSPSNKVTEKGKDVELRCDPISGHTALYWYRQSLGQGLEFLIYFQGNSAPDKSGLPSDRFSAERTGGSVSTLTIQRTQQEDSAVYLCASSLVAGTTEAFFGQGTRLTVV.

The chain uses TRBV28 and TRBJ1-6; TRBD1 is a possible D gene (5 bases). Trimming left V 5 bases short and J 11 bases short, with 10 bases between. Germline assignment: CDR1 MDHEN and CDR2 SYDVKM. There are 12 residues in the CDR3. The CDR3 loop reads CASSPQGPPLHF. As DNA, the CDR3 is TGTGCCAGCAGTCCCCAGGGCCCACCCCTCCACTTT.

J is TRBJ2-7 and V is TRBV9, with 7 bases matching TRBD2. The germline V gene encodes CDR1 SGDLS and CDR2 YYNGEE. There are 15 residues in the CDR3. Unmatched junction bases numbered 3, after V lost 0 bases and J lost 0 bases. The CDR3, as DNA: TGTGCCAGCAGCGTAGATCGGGGGGTCTCCTACGAGCAGTACTTC. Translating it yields CASSVDRGVSYEQYF.

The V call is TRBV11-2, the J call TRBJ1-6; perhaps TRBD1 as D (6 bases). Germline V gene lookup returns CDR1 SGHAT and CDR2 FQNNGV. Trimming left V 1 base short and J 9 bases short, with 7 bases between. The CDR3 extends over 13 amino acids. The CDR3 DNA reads TGTGCCAGCAGCTTAGGGGGGCGTTCACCCCTCCACTTT. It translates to CASSLGGRSPLHF.

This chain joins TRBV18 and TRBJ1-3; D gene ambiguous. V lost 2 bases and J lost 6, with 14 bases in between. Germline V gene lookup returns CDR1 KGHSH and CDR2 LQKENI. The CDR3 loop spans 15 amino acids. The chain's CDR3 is CASSPEMGGLNTIYF. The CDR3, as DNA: TGTGCCAGCTCACCAGAGATGGGCGGGTTAAACACCATATATTTT. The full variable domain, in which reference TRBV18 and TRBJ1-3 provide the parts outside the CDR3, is NAGVMQNPRHLVRRRGQEARLRCSPMKGHSHVYWYRQLPEEGLKFMVYLQKENIIDESGMPKERFSAEFPKEGPSILRIQQVVRGDSAAYFCASSPEMGGLNTIYFGEGSWLTVV.

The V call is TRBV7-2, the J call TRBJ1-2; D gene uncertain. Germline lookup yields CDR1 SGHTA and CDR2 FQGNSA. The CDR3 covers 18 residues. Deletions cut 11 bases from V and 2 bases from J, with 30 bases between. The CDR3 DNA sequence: TGTGCCTCCTCCAGCAGCTTAGGAGAGGGAGGGCGGAACTATGGCTACACCTTC. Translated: CASSSSLGEGGRNYGYTF.

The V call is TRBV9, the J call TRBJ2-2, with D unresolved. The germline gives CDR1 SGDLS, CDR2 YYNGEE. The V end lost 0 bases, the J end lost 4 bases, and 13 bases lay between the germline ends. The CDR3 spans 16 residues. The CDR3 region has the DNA TGTGCCAGCAGCGTAGATTCGAGTATCGCCACCGGGGAGCTGTTTTTT. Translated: CASSVDSSIATGELFF.

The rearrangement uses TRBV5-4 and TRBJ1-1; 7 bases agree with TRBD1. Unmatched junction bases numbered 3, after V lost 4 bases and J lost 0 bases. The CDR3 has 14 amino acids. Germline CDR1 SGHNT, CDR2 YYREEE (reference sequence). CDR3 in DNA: TGTGCCAGCAGCGAGGGACAGCTGAACACTGAAGCTTTCTTT. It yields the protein CASSEGQLNTEAFF. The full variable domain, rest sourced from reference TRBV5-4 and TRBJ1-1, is ETGVTQSPTHLIKTRGQQVTLRCSSQSGHNTVSWYQQALGQGPQFIFQYYREEENGRGNFPPRFSGLQFPNYSSELNVNALELDDSALYLCASSEGQLNTEAFFGQGTRLTVV.

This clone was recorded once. The CDR3 bases are TGTGCCAGCAGCGCGGACAGAAATCAGCCCCAGCATTTT. Translated, it gives CASSADRNQPQHF. This sequence joins TRBV6-4 and TRBJ1-5; D may be TRBD1 (6 bases). Germline values: CDR1 MRHNA, CDR2 SNTAGT. V gave up 6 bases and J gave up 4 bases, with 10 bases separating them. The CDR3 totals 13 residues.

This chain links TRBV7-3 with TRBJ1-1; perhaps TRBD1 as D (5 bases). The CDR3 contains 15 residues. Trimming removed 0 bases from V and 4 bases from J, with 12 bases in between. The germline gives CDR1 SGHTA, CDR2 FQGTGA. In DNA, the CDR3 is TGTGCCAGCAGCTTAACAATGGGGGGAATCACTGAAGCTTTCTTT. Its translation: CASSLTMGGITEAFF.

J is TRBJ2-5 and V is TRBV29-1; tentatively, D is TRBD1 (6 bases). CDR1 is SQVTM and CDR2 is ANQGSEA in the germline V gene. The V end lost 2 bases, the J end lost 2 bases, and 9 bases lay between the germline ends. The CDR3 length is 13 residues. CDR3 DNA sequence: TGCAGCGTTGAACAGGACAGACAAGAGACCCAGTACTTC. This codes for CSVEQDRQETQYF.

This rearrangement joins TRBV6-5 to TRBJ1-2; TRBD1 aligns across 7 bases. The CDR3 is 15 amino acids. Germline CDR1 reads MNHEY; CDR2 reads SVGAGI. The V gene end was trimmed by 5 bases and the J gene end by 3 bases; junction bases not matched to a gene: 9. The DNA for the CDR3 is TGTGCCAGCAGTCTTACGGACAGGAGACACTATGGCTACACCTTC. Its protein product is CASSLTDRRHYGYTF.

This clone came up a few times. For the CDR3, the DNA is TGTGCCAGCAGCTTCAATCGGGGAGGCGCACGGGATACGCAGTATTTT. The encoded protein is CASSFNRGGARDTQYF. The genes are TRBV7-2 and TRBJ2-3; D is possibly TRBD2 (6 bases). CDR3 length: 16 residues. Germline CDR1 is SGHTA and CDR2 is FQGNSA. The V gene lost 3 bases and the J gene lost 6 bases, with 19 bases spanning the gap.

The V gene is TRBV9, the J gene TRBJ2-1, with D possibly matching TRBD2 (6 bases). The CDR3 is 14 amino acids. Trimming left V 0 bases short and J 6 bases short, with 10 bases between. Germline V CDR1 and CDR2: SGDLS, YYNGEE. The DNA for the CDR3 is TGTGCCAGCAGCGTAGCACTAGCTTTCAATGAGCAGTTCTTC. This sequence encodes CASSVALAFNEQFF.

The CDR3 nucleotides are TGCGCCAGCAGCCCACGGGGAGCAGATACGCAGTATTTT. Translated: CASSPRGADTQYF. The gene calls are TRBV5-1 and TRBJ2-3; D might be TRBD2 (5 bases). Germline-derived CDR1 and CDR2 are SGHRS and YFSETQ. Trimming took 4 bases from V and 4 from J, leaving 10 bases between them. This CDR3 is built from 13 residues.

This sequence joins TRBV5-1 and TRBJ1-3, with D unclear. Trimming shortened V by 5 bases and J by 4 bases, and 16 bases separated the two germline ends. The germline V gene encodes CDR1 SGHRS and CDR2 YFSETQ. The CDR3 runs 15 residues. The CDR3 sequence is CASRYDKAGGNTIYF. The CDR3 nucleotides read TGCGCCAGCAGGTACGACAAGGCGGGCGGAAACACCATATATTTT.